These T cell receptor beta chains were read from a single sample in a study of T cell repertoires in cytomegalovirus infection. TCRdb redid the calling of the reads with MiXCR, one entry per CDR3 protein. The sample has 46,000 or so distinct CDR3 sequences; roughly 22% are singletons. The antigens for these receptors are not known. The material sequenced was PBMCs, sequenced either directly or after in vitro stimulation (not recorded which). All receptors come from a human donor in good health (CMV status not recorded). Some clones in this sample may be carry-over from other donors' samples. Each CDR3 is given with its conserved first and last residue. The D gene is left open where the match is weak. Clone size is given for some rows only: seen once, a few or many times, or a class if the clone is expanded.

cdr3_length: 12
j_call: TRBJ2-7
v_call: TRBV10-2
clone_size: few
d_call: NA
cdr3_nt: TGCGCCAGCACAGACTTGGGCGACGAGCAGTACTTC
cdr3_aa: CASTDLGDEQYF

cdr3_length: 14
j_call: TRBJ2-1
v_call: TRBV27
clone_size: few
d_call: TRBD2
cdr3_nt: TGTGCCAGCAAGATAGCGGGAGGGCCGAATGAGCAGTTCTTC
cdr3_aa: CASKIAGGPNEQFF

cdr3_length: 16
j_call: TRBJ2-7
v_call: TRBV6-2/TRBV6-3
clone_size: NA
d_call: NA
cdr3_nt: TGTGCCAGCAGTTACGAGAGGGGCGGAGCCGCCTACGAGCAGTACTTC
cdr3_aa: CASSYERGGAAYEQYF

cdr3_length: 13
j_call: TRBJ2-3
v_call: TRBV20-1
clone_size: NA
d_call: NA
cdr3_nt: TGCAGTGCTAGAGATGTACGGGTTGATACGCAGTATTTT
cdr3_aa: CSARDVRVDTQYF

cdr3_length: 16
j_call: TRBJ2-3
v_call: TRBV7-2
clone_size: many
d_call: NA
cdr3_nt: TGTGCCAGCAGCTCAATAGGGGAGGACAGCACAGATACGCAGTATTTT
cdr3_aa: CASSSIGEDSTDTQYF

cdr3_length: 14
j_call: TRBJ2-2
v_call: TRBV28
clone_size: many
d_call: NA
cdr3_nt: TGTGCCAGCAGTTTTCAGGGGTCAGGCGGGGAGCTGTTTTTT
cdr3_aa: CASSFQGSGGELFF

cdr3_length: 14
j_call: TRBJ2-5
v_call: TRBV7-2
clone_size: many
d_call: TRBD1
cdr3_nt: TGTGCCAGCAGAAACACAGGGGGCAAGGAGACCCAGTACTTC
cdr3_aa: CASRNTGGKETQYF

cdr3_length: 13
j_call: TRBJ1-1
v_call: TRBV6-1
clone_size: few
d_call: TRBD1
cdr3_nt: TGTGCCAGCAGTGAAAGACAGGGCACTGAAGCTTTCTTT
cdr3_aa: CASSERQGTEAFF

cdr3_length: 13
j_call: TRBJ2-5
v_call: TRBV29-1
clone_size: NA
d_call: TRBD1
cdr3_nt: TGCAGCATCCAGCCGGGACAGCAAGAGACCCAGTACTTC
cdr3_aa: CSIQPGQQETQYF

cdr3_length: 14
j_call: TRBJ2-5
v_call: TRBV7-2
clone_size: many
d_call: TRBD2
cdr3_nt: TGTGCCAGCAGCCCCCGAGGACTAGAAGAGACCCAGTACTTC
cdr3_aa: CASSPRGLEETQYF

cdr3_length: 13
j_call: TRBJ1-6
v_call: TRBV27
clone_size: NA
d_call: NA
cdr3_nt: TGTGCCAGCAGTTTGGACCGTAATTCACCCCTCCACTTT
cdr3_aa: CASSLDRNSPLHF

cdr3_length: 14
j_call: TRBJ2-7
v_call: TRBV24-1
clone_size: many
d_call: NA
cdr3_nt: TGTGCCACCTGGCGGGGTAGGAGCTCCTACGAGCAGTACTTC
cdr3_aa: CATWRGRSSYEQYF

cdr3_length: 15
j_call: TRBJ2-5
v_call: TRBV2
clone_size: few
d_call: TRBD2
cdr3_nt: TGTGCCAGCACCTCGACTAGCGGGGACGACGGGACCCAGTACTTC
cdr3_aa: CASTSTSGDDGTQYF

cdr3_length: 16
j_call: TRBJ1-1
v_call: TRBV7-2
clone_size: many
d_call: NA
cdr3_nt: TGTGCCAGCACCCCCTCTTCGGACGGAAGTATGGCTGAAGCTTTCTTT
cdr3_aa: CASTPSSDGSMAEAFF

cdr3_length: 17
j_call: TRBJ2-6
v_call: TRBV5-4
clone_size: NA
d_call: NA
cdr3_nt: TGTGCCAGCACTGTTACCAAGGGGTTCTCTGGGGCCAACGTCCTGACTTTC
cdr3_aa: CASTVTKGFSGANVLTF

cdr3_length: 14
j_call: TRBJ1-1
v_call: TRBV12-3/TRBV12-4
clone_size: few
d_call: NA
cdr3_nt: TGTGCCAGCCACCGTGCGGTTCTGAACACTGAAGCTTTCTTT
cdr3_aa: CASHRAVLNTEAFF

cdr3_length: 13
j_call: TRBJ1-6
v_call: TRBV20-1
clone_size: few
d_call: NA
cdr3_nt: TGCAGTGCTAGAGGATCCTCAGATTCACCCCTCCACTTT
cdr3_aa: CSARGSSDSPLHF

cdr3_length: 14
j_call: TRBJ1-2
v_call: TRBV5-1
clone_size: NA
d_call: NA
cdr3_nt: TGCGCCAGCAGCTTGGGAGTTAGCGGCTATGGCTACACCTTC
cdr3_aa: CASSLGVSGYGYTF

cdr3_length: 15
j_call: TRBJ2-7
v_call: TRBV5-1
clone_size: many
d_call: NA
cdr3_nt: TGCGCCAGCCGAACTATGACTTCGAGCTCCTACGAGCAGTACTTC
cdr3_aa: CASRTMTSSSYEQYF

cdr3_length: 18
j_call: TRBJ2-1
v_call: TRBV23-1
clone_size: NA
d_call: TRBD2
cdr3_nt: TGCGCCAGCAGTCACCTGGGACTAGCGGTTTGGGACTACAATGAGCAGTTCTTC
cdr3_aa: CASSHLGLAVWDYNEQFF